This T cell receptor beta chain was retrieved from a study of T cell repertoires in cytomegalovirus infection. As for the study in general: In the study, CMV epitopes included recently identified HLA-C-restricted and well-studied HLA-B-restricted ones. Study findings and constraints: Within the response measured ex vivo, HLA-C-restricted CMV-specific TCR beta clonotypes were dominant. Cumulative frequency of public TCR beta families picked out carriers of CMV plus the relevant HLA.

The table lists this clonotype with a few counts. Its antigen is not identified. V shed 6 bases, J shed 0 bases, and the junction held 7 bases outside the gene matches. This CDR3 is 15 amino acids long. TCRdb itself ran the reads through MiXCR, one entry per CDR3 protein. The table records about 500,000 distinct CDR3 sequences, roughly 34% of them present only once. The source was cultured PBMCs, collected from culture after CMV antigen stimulation. The chain recombines TRBV12-3 or TRBV12-4 with TRBJ2-7; 8 bases are a match to TRBD2. This TCR came from a human donor in good health (CMV status not recorded). Some clones in this sample may be carry-over from other donors' samples. The CDR3 here is CASSPGTRFSYEQYF. The CDR3 nucleotides read TGTGCCAGCAGCCCGGGGACTAGATTCTCCTACGAGCAGTACTTC.